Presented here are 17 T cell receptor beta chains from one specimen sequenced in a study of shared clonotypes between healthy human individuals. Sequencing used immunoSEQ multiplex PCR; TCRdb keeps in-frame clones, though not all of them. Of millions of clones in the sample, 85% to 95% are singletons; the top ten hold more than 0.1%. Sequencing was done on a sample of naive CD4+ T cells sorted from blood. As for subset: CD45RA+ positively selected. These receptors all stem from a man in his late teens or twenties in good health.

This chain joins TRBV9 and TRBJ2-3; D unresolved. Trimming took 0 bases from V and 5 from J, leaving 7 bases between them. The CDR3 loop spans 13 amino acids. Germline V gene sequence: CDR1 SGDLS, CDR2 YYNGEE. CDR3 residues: CASSVEGRDTQYF. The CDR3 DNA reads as TGTGCCAGCAGCGTAGAAGGCAGAGATACGCAGTATTTT.

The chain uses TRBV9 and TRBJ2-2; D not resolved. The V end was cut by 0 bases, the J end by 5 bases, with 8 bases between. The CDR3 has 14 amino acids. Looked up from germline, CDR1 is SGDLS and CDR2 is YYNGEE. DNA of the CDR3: TGTGCCAGCAGCGTAGACGGATCTACCGGGGAGCTGTTTTTT. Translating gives CASSVDGSTGELFF. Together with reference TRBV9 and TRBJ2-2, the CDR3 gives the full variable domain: DSGVTQTPKHLITATGQRVTLRCSPRSGDLSVYWYQQSLDQGLQFLIQYYNGEERAKGNILERFSAQQFPDLHSELNLSSLELGDSALYFCASSVDGSTGELFFGEGSRLTVL.

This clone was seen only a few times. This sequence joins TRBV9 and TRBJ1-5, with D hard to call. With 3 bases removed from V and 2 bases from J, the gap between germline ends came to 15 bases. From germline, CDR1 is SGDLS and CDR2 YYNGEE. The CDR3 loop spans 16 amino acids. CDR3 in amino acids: CASSADGREGNQPQHF. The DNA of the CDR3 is TGTGCCAGCAGCGCGGACGGGCGGGAGGGCAATCAGCCCCAGCATTTT.

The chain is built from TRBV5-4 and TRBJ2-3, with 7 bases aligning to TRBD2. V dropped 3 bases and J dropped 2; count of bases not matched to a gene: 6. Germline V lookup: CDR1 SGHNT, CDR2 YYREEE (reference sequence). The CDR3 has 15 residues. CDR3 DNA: TGTGCCAGCAGCTGGGATCTAGCGGTCACAGATACGCAGTATTTT. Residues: CASSWDLAVTDTQYF.

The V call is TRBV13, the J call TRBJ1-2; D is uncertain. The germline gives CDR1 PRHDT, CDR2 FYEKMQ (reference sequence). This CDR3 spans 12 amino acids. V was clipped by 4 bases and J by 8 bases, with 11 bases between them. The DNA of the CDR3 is TGTGCCAGCAGCTGGCCCGCTCGGGGCTACACCTTC. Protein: CASSWPARGYTF.

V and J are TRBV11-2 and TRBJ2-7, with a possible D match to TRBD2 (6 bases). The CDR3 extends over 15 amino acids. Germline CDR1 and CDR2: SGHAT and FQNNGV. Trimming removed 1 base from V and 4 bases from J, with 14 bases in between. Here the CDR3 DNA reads TGTGCCAGCAGCTTAGGGTGGGACCGGGGGTACGAGCAGTACTTC. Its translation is CASSLGWDRGYEQYF. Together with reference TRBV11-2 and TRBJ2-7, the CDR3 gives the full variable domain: EAGVAQSPRYKIIEKRQSVAFWCNPISGHATLYWYQQILGQGPKLLIQFQNNGVVDDSQLPKDRFSAERLKGVDSTLKIQPAKLEDSAVYLCASSLGWDRGYEQYFGPGTRLTVT.

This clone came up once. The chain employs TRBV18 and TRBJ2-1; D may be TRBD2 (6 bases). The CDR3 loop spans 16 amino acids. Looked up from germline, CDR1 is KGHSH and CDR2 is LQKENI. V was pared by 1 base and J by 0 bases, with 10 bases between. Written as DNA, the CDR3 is TGTGCCAGCTCACCACTGGCGGGGAGCTCCTACAATGAGCAGTTCTTC. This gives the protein CASSPLAGSSYNEQFF.

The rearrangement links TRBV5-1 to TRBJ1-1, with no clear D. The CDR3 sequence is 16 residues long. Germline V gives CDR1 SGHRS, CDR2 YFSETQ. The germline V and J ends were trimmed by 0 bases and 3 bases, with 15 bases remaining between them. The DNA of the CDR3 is TGCGCCAGCAGCTTGGCCGGTAAGGGTCATTACACTGAAGCTTTCTTT. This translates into CASSLAGKGHYTEAFF.

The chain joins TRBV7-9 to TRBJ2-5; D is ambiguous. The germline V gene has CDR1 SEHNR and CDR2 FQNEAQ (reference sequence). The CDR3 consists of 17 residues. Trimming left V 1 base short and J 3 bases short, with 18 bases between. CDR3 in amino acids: CASSLDVAASSKETQYF. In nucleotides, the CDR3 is TGTGCCAGCAGCTTAGATGTGGCGGCCTCTAGTAAAGAGACCCAGTACTTC.

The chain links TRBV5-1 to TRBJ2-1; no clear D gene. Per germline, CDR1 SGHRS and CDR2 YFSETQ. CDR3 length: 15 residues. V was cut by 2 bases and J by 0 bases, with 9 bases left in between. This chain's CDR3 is CASSLETSSYNEQFF. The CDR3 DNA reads TGCGCCAGCAGCTTAGAGACGAGCTCCTACAATGAGCAGTTCTTC.

The CDR3 loop reads CATSRGQGAPDYGYTF. CDR3 in DNA: TGTGCCACCAGCAGAGGACAGGGGGCGCCTGACTATGGCTACACCTTC. The V and J genes are TRBV15 and TRBJ1-2; 10 bases agree with TRBD1. There are 16 residues in the CDR3. Germline CDR1 and CDR2: LNHNV and YYDKDF (reference sequence). After removal of 1 base from V and 3 bases from J, the junction contained 5 bases not matched to a gene.

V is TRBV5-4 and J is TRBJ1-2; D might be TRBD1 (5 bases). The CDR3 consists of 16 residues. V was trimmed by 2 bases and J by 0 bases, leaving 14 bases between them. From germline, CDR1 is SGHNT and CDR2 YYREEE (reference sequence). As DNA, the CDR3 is TGTGCCAGCAGCTTTGGTGGGGACGGCCCTAACTATGGCTACACCTTC. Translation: CASSFGGDGPNYGYTF.

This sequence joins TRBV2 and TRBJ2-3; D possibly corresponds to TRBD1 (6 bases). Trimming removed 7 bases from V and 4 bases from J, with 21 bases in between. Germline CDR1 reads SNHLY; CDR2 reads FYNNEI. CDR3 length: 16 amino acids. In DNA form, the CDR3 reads TGTGCCAGCACCCCTCCCGGGACCCAGGGGCCAGATACGCAGTATTTT. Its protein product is CASTPPGTQGPDTQYF.

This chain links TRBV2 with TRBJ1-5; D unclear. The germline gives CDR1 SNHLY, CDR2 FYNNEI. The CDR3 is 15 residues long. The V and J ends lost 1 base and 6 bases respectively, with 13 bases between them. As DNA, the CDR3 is TGTGCCAGCAGTGAAGTCAGGAGGAGTTCTCAGCCCCAGCATTTT. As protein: CASSEVRRSSQPQHF.

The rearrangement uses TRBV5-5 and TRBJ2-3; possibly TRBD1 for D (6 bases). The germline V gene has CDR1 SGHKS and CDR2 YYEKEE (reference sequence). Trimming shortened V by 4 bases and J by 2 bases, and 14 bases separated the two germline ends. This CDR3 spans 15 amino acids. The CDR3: CASSRTDLSTDTQYF. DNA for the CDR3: TGTGCCAGCAGCCGGACAGACCTTTCCACAGATACGCAGTATTTT.

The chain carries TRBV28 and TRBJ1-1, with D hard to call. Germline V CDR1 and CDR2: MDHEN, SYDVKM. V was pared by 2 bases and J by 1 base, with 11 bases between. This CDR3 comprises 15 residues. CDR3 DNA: TGTGCCAGCAGTTTAGCCAACAGAGGGAACACTGAAGCTTTCTTT. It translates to CASSLANRGNTEAFF.

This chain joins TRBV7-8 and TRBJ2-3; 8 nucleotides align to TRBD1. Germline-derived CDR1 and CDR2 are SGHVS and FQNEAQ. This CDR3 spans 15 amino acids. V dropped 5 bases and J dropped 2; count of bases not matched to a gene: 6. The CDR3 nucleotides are TGTGCCAGCAGCCAGCGGACAGGGCCCACAGATACGCAGTATTTT. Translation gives CASSQRTGPTDTQYF.